Detailed here is one T cell receptor (beta chain). Its target is not known. During surgery, about 0.5-1 mL peripheral blood was drawn from four of eight donors. Blood DNA came from all available leukocytes, not a fixed cell number. Produced via immunoSEQ multiplex PCR; TCRdb's table is partial and in-frame only. In the table there are roughly 54,000 clones, around 94% of which are singletons. The data were taken from a study of human thymus T cells. General study findings and limits: Gene usage for V and J segments appeared biased in thymic and blood repertoires.

CDR3 length: 15 amino acids. V gave up 0 bases and J gave up 6 bases, with 14 bases separating them. Germline-derived CDR1 and CDR2 are MGHRA and YSYEKL. The receptor's source is a boy younger than two with a congenital heart defect but otherwise immunologically healthy. The J gene is TRBJ1-2, the V gene TRBV4-1; D is unresolved. What was sequenced was blood. The CDR3 DNA reads TGCGCCAGCAGCCAAGATTTCCCTTTTACGAATGGCTACACCTTC. Residues: CASSQDFPFTNGYTF.